Listed here are 10 T cell receptor beta chains from one sample, sequenced in a study of molecular identifiers for immune sequencing clone quantification. TCRdb itself ran the PCR reads through MiXCR, one entry per CDR3 protein. The sample comprises a few hundred thousand distinct CDR3 sequences, about 20% of which are singletons, and more than 0.8% rests with the top ten. Sequencing was done on a sample of naive CD8+ T cells from blood, with Jurkat cell RNA spiked in. Documented subset: FACS-sorted CD8+CD4-CCR7+CD45RA+ naive T cells. All receptors derive from a human donor in good health. Some libraries in this study had Jurkat cell RNA spiked in.

There are many counts of this clonotype. The chain links TRBV30 to TRBJ2-3, with 9 nucleotides matching TRBD2. With V trimmed by 8 bases and J by 2 bases, 8 bases remained unmatched. CDR3 length equals 14 residues. Germline V CDR1 and CDR2: GTSNPN, SVGIG (reference sequence). In nucleotides, the CDR3 is TGTGCCCGTGGCGCGGGGGGGTTCACAGATACGCAGTATTTT. This gives the protein CARGAGGFTDTQYF.

This clonotype was observed a few times. This chain links TRBV5-1 with TRBJ2-2; the match to TRBD2 covers 7 bases. The germline gives CDR1 SGHRS, CDR2 YFSETQ. This CDR3 has 16 residues. Trimming cost V 3 bases and J 3 bases; bases outside gene matches: 8. The CDR3 sequence: CASSSQGGVDTGELFF. In nucleotides, the CDR3 is TGCGCCAGCAGCTCCCAGGGAGGGGTTGACACCGGGGAGCTGTTTTTT.

In its sample, this clonotype was seen many times. This chain connects TRBV28 to TRBJ2-7, with 7 bases lining up with TRBD1. CDR1 and CDR2 (germline): MDHEN, SYDVKM. Unmatched junction bases numbered 1, after V lost 3 bases and J lost 2 bases. The CDR3 contains 13 residues. This CDR3 reads CASSFRGTYEQYF. The CDR3 nucleotides read TGTGCCAGCAGTTTCAGGGGGACCTACGAGCAGTACTTC. Together with reference TRBV28 and TRBJ2-7, the CDR3 gives the full variable domain: DVKVTQSSRYLVKRTGEKVFLECVQDMDHENMFWYRQDPGLGLRLIYFSYDVKMKEKGDIPEGYSVSREKKERFSLILESASTNQTSMYLCASSFRGTYEQYFGPGTRLTVT.

This clonotype was observed a few times. The V gene is TRBV2, the J gene TRBJ1-2; D gene ambiguous. This CDR3 spans 14 amino acids. Per the germline V gene, CDR1 is SNHLY and CDR2 is FYNNEI. Trimming cost V 4 bases and J 12 bases, with 21 bases left between them. In DNA, the CDR3 is TGTGCCAGCAGTGGTGGCTCAGGAGGACTGAGGCACACCTTC. Its translation is CASSGGSGGLRHTF.

Of note for this clonotype: A read error may account for a junction end that differs from germline. The chain couples TRBV4-2 to TRBJ2-7; the D gene is possibly TRBD2 (5 bases). There are 14 residues in the CDR3. Germline V gives CDR1 LGHNA, CDR2 YNFKEQ. DNA of the CDR3: TGTGCCAGCAGCCATTCGGGGAGCTCCTACGAGCAGCACTTC. It codes for CASSHSGSSYEQHF.

The chain links TRBV5-6 to TRBJ2-2; TRBD2 is a possible D gene (5 bases). CDR3 length: 16 amino acids. The germline V and J ends were trimmed by 5 bases and 0 bases, with 14 bases remaining between them. In germline, CDR1 is SGHDT, CDR2 YYEEEE. The CDR3 reads CASRPDYFSNTGELFF. CDR3 DNA: TGTGCCAGCAGGCCTGACTATTTTTCGAACACCGGGGAGCTGTTTTTT.

This clonotype was seen many times. This chain links TRBV5-6 with TRBJ2-3, with TRBD2 identical over 7 bases. Germline loops: CDR1 SGHDT, CDR2 YYEEEE. This CDR3 has 15 residues. V gave up 7 bases and J gave up 2 bases; unmatched junction bases: 10. The CDR3 loop is CASGAPGLNTDTQYF. In nucleotides, the CDR3 is TGTGCCAGCGGTGCACCGGGACTAAACACAGATACGCAGTATTTT.

This clonotype has only a few counts. V gene TRBV13 combines with J gene TRBJ2-3; D remains ambiguous. Germline V CDR1 and CDR2: PRHDT, FYEKMQ (reference sequence). Trimming left V 0 bases short and J 6 bases short, with 22 bases between. The CDR3 totals 18 residues. CDR3 nucleotide sequence: TGTGCCAGCAGCTTAGGCGGCTTGTCGAGCGACCTGAAGGATACGCAGTATTTT. It specifies CASSLGGLSSDLKDTQYF.

A remark on this clonotype: With a much larger clone just one base away, this may be a read error. J is TRBJ2-2 and V is TRBV7-3; D unclear. The CDR3 has 14 amino acids. Germline CDR1 reads SGHTA; CDR2 reads FQGTGA. The CDR3 DNA follows: TGTGCCGGCAGCTTGACCCATAACACCGGGGAGCTGTTTTTT. It codes for CAGSLTHNTGELFF. Drawing the rest from reference TRBV7-3 and TRBJ2-2, the complete variable domain is GAGVSQTPSNKVTEKGKYVELRCDPISGHTALYWYRQSLGQGPEFLIYFQGTGAADDSGLPNDRFFAVRPEGSVSTLKIQRTERGDSAVYLCAGSLTHNTGELFFGEGSRLTVL.

V gene TRBV4-3 combines with J gene TRBJ2-4; the match to TRBD1 covers 7 bases. Trimming at V came to 0 bases and at J to 7 bases, leaving 6 bases not matched to a gene. CDR1 LGHNA and CDR2 YSLEER come from the germline V gene. The CDR3 sequence is 15 residues long. The CDR3 DNA reads as TGCGCCAGCAGCCAAGAAGGGGACAGCTCGAACATTCAGTACTTC. Translation gives CASSQEGDSSNIQYF.